Below are 24 T cell receptor beta chains sequenced from a single sample in a study of T-cell memory formation after mild COVID-19. TCRdb reanalysed the 5' RACE reads using MiXCR and keeps one entry per CDR3 protein. The repertoire holds a few hundred thousand distinct CDR3 sequences, with 15% to 20% as singletons. Material: PBMCs or a T cell subset sorted from them (not recorded which). Every receptor here comes from a man between 18 and 35 years old who had mild COVID-19 (a few samples of this study predate the infection). Cell type and time point are not known.

This clonotype occurred many times. V is TRBV12-3 or TRBV12-4 and J is TRBJ2-1, with 10 positions matching TRBD2. The CDR3 extends over 13 amino acids. V shed 7 bases and J 7 bases; nucleotides not matched to a gene: 4. The CDR3 DNA is TGTGCCAGCACCCCGACTAGCGGGAATGAGCAGTTCTTC. Translated, it gives CASTPTSGNEQFF.

This clonotype was seen a handful of times. The chain joins TRBV29-1 to TRBJ2-3; no definite D call. Trimming pared 3 bases from V and 1 base from J, leaving 11 bases between. Per germline, CDR1 SQVTM and CDR2 ANQGSEA. CDR3 size: 14 residues. The CDR3 loop is CSVDGGPGTDTQYF. The CDR3 DNA follows: TGCAGCGTTGATGGTGGCCCCGGCACAGATACGCAGTATTTT.

In its sample, this clonotype was seen many times. The V gene is TRBV5-4, the J gene TRBJ2-3; possible D gene TRBD2, 6 bases. The CDR3 sequence is 16 residues long. V was pared by 3 bases and J by 2 bases, with 16 bases between. Germline V gives CDR1 SGHNT, CDR2 YYREEE (reference sequence). The CDR3 spells CASSSVLALPTDTQYF. CDR3 DNA: TGTGCCAGCAGCTCGGTCCTAGCGCTACCCACAGATACGCAGTATTTT. The variable domain in full, with the rest retrieved from reference TRBV5-4 and TRBJ2-3, is ETGVTQSPTHLIKTRGQQVTLRCSSQSGHNTVSWYQQALGQGPQFIFQYYREEENGRGNFPPRFSGLQFPNYSSELNVNALELDDSALYLCASSSVLALPTDTQYFGPGTRLTVL.

V usage is TRBV2 and J usage is TRBJ1-1, with D tentatively TRBD1 (6 bases). Germline CDR1 reads SNHLY; CDR2 reads FYNNEI. The CDR3 extends over 14 amino acids. V was clipped by 7 bases and J by 4 bases, with 16 bases between them. The CDR3 sequence is CASTPGLTGTEAFF. CDR3 nucleotide sequence: TGTGCCAGCACCCCCGGGTTGACAGGCACTGAAGCTTTCTTT.

This rearrangement joins TRBV14 to TRBJ2-5; TRBD2 matches at 8 bases. Trimming cost V 0 bases and J 0 bases; bases outside gene matches: 6. This CDR3 spans 17 amino acids. Germline CDR1 is SGHDN and CDR2 is FVKESK. The CDR3 nucleotides read TGTGCCAGCAGCCAAGATGAGACTAGCGCTTACCAAGAGACCCAGTACTTC. Amino acid sequence: CASSQDETSAYQETQYF.

V usage is TRBV5-6 and J usage is TRBJ1-5; perhaps TRBD1 as D (5 bases). This CDR3 contains 16 residues. CDR1 is SGHDT and CDR2 is YYEEEE in the germline V gene. With 2 bases removed from V and 1 base from J, the gap between germline ends came to 13 bases. The CDR3 DNA reads as TGTGCCAGCAGCTTACCCGCCAGGGTCAGCAATCAGCCCCAGCATTTT. Amino acid sequence: CASSLPARVSNQPQHF.

This clonotype has more than one count but fewer than ten. The chain uses TRBV6-6 and TRBJ2-3; TRBD2 matches at 8 bases. The CDR3 has 15 residues. Trimming took 8 bases from V and 0 from J; bases not matched to a gene: 7. Germline-derived CDR1 and CDR2 are MNHNY and SVGAGI (reference sequence). The CDR3 reads CASGPRGDSTDTQYF. CDR3 in DNA: TGTGCCAGCGGCCCGCGGGGGGATAGCACAGATACGCAGTATTTT.

This clonotype was observed a few times. The chain is built from TRBV6-2 or TRBV6-3 and TRBJ1-2, with 11 bases aligning to TRBD1. Looked up from germline, CDR1 is MNHEY and CDR2 is SVGEGT. The CDR3 runs to 16 residues. With 2 bases clipped from V and 4 bases from J, the junction kept 6 bases outside the gene matches. The CDR3 DNA reads as TGTGCCAGCAGTTACATCGGGACAGGGGGATCCTATGGCTACACCTTC. Amino acid sequence: CASSYIGTGGSYGYTF.

The CDR3 sequence is CASSPSTGTNYEQYF. As DNA, the CDR3 is TGTGCCAGCTCACCATCGACAGGGACTAACTACGAGCAGTACTTC. This chain uses TRBV18 with TRBJ2-7; D tentatively fits TRBD1 or TRBD2 (7 bases each). Germline CDR1 and CDR2: KGHSH and LQKENI. The length of the CDR3 is 15 residues. V was cut by 2 bases and J by 3 bases, with 14 bases left in between.

The genes are TRBV5-1 and TRBJ1-5, with D uncertain. This CDR3 has 10 residues. Looked up from germline, CDR1 is SGHRS and CDR2 is YFSETQ. The CDR3 protein is CKVDNQPQHF. The CDR3, as DNA: TGCAAAGTGGACAATCAGCCCCAGCATTTT.

The V and J genes are TRBV5-5 and TRBJ1-2; tentative D call: TRBD1 (6 bases). The CDR3 sequence is 13 residues long. V was pared by 1 base and J by 6 bases, with 10 bases between. CDR1 is SGHKS and CDR2 is YYEKEE in the germline V gene (reference sequence). The CDR3 here is CASSLLGADGYTF. The CDR3 DNA follows: TGTGCCAGCAGCTTGCTGGGGGCGGATGGCTACACCTTC.

This clonotype has a handful of counts. The J gene is TRBJ2-3, the V gene TRBV20-1; D is unclear. Germline values: CDR1 DFQATT, CDR2 SNEGSKA (reference sequence). The CDR3 contains 15 residues. Trimming stripped 4 bases from V and 3 bases from J, with 17 bases between. The CDR3 reads CSAINYRIGTDTQYF. The CDR3, as DNA: TGCAGTGCTATCAATTACAGAATAGGGACAGATACGCAGTATTTT.

This clonotype was counted a few times. This chain uses TRBV4-3 with TRBJ2-3; perhaps TRBD2 as D (5 bases). Germline V gene sequence: CDR1 LGHNA, CDR2 YSLEER. V dropped 2 bases and J dropped 11 bases, with 11 bases sitting between them. The CDR3 extends over 12 amino acids. CDR3 nucleotide sequence: TGCGCCAGCAGCCAAAGGAGGAGTGAGCAGTATTTT. Protein sequence: CASSQRRSEQYF.

The chain links TRBV27 to TRBJ2-1; 11 nucleotides align to TRBD1. CDR3 length equals 14 residues. Per germline, CDR1 MNHEY and CDR2 SMNVEV (reference sequence). Germline trimming cut 6 bases from V and 10 bases from J; bases unmatched to any gene: 8. CDR3 in DNA: TGTGCCAGCAGCCACGGGACAGGGGGTGGGGAGCAGTTCTTC. It yields the protein CASSHGTGGGEQFF.

The chain links TRBV7-2 to TRBJ2-5; TRBD2 might be the D (6 bases). CDR1 is SGHTA and CDR2 is FQGNSA in the germline V gene. V was cut by 7 bases and J by 2 bases, with 11 bases left in between. This CDR3 is 13 amino acids long. The CDR3 protein is CASIAGPQETQYF. The DNA for the CDR3 is TGTGCCAGCATCGCGGGGCCTCAAGAGACCCAGTACTTC.

This clonotype was seen a few times. The chain employs TRBV7-2 and TRBJ2-7; 7 positions agree with TRBD1. This CDR3 comprises 15 residues. Per the germline V gene, CDR1 is SGHTA and CDR2 is FQGNSA. The ends lost 5 bases at V and 6 bases at J; junction bases unmatched: 13. The CDR3 DNA is TGTGCCAGCAGCCAATTCACAGGGGAATGGGCCGAGCAGTACTTC. Its protein is CASSQFTGEWAEQYF.

V gene TRBV6-6 combines with J gene TRBJ1-4; TRBD1 matches 9 bases. V lost 2 bases and J lost 5; bases outside the gene matches: 3. The germline V gene encodes CDR1 MNHNY and CDR2 SVGAGI (reference sequence). The CDR3 covers 15 residues. The CDR3 region is CASSYPTGGNEKLFF. The CDR3 DNA sequence: TGTGCCAGCAGTTACCCGACAGGGGGAAATGAAAAACTGTTTTTT.

The chain carries TRBV6-4 and TRBJ2-1, with D possibly being TRBD2 (6 bases). V lost 7 bases and J 9 bases, leaving 13 bases between the germline ends. The CDR3 has 12 amino acids. Germline CDR1 and CDR2: MRHNA and SNTAGT. As DNA, the CDR3 is TGTGCCAGCACCGGGGGATACGGTGAGCAGTTCTTC. This encodes CASTGGYGEQFF.

V usage is TRBV5-1 and J usage is TRBJ1-1; unclear D gene. Trimming stripped 2 bases from V and 1 base from J, with 9 bases between. CDR3 length: 14 amino acids. Germline-derived CDR1 and CDR2 are SGHRS and YFSETQ. The CDR3 sequence is CASSLRERNTEAFF. In DNA, the CDR3 is TGCGCCAGCAGCTTACGGGAAAGGAACACTGAAGCTTTCTTT.

This clonotype was seen only a few times. This chain joins TRBV29-1 and TRBJ2-3; 9 bases fit TRBD2. Germline lookup yields CDR1 SQVTM and CDR2 ANQGSEA. Trimming cost V 7 bases and J 8 bases; bases outside gene matches: 16. This CDR3 region has 15 residues. CDR3 residues: CSAKYGGGADGTQYF. In nucleotides, the CDR3 is TGCAGCGCTAAGTACGGCGGGGGGGCGGATGGTACGCAGTATTTT.

The chain recombines TRBV7-2 with TRBJ2-1, with TRBD2 identical over 15 bases. Germline assignment: CDR1 SGHTA and CDR2 FQGNSA. J gave up 7 bases and V 8 bases, and 6 bases lay outside the gene matches. The CDR3 totals 15 residues. CDR3 amino acids: CASGEGLAGGNEQFF. The CDR3 DNA sequence: TGTGCCAGCGGCGAGGGACTAGCGGGGGGTAATGAGCAGTTCTTC.

This clonotype was seen more than once but under ten times. The chain couples TRBV30 to TRBJ2-1; D might be TRBD2 (6 bases). Looked up from germline, CDR1 is GTSNPN and CDR2 is SVGIG (reference sequence). With 3 bases removed from V and 9 bases from J, the gap between germline ends came to 24 bases. The CDR3 totals 16 residues. CDR3: CAWSRLAALGGGEQFF. The DNA for the CDR3 is TGTGCCTGGAGCCGCTTAGCGGCCCTCGGTGGAGGTGAGCAGTTCTTC.

The chain links TRBV9 to TRBJ2-5; D is unresolved. V was cut by 4 bases and J by 4 bases, with 14 bases left in between. CDR1 is SGDLS, CDR2 YYNGEE, per germline. CDR3 size: 14 residues. In DNA form, the CDR3 reads TGTGCCAGCAGCCCTAAGGTGGGGTTAGAGACCCAGTACTTC. The encoded protein is CASSPKVGLETQYF.

The V and J genes are TRBV13 and TRBJ2-1; 8 bases fit TRBD2. The V gene end was trimmed by 8 bases and the J gene end by 7 bases; junction bases not matched to a gene: 10. In germline, CDR1 is PRHDT, CDR2 FYEKMQ (reference sequence). This CDR3 has 14 amino acids. In nucleotides, the CDR3 is TGTGCCAGCTCAGGACTAGCTTTAGGGAATGAGCAGTTCTTC. Its protein is CASSGLALGNEQFF.